This T cell receptor beta chain was found in a study of T-cell memory formation after mild COVID-19. Study findings and constraints: Second-wave clones peaking on day 37 lacked confirmed SARS-CoV-2 specificity. Pre-infection memory carried some responding clones, suggesting that cross-reactive memory joined.

TCRdb reprocessed the 5' RACE reads with MiXCR, giving one entry per CDR3 protein. The sample has around 530,000 distinct CDR3 sequences, about 20% seen once. Germline CDR1 reads SEHNR; CDR2 reads FQNEAQ (reference sequence). The CDR3 spans 16 residues. About this clonotype itself: Its cognate antigen is unknown. One end of the junction does not line up with germline, which may come from a read error.

The chain couples TRBV7-9 to TRBJ2-1, with D possibly matching TRBD2 (6 bases). The receptor's source is an adult woman who had mild COVID-19 (a few samples of this study predate the infection). Cell type and time point are not known. Material: PBMCs or a T cell subset sorted from them (not recorded which). CDR3 sequence (DNA): TGTGACAGCAGCGGACGGGACTCCGTAAGGCTCAATGAGCAGTTCTTC. Amino acids: CDSSGRDSVRLNEQFF.